The 32 T cell receptor beta chains in this list originate from one sample, sequenced in a study of cytomegalovirus exposure and HLA in healthy donors (dated by TCRdb to the late 2010s). The library relied on the immunoSEQ multiplex PCR assay. The multiplex PCR relied on a mix of 60 forward primers for TCR Vbeta segments and 13 reverse primers for TCR Jbeta segments. Here the immuneACCESS table is served through TCRdb, limited to in-frame sequences with V and J called. Missing clones are a known gap in these copies; in checked studies unresolved V genes cover under half, and the rest lacks a known reason. The sample includes over 100,000 clones, with roughly three fifths observed a single time. The top ten clones comprise roughly 8.6% of the sample. Sequenced sample: PBMCs. The source of these receptors is a woman aged 40-49 years in good health and CMV-seropositive.

The chain employs TRBV19 and TRBJ1-1; D uncertain. With 3 bases removed from V and 4 bases from J, the gap between germline ends came to 3 bases. CDR1 and CDR2 (germline): LNHDA, SQIVND (reference sequence). The CDR3 is 11 residues long. CDR3 loop: CASSIGTEAFF. The CDR3 bases are TGTGCCAGTAGTATCGGCACTGAAGCTTTCTTT.

The rearrangement links TRBV10-3 to TRBJ1-2, with 8 bases matching TRBD1. This CDR3 has 12 residues. Germline loops: CDR1 ENHRY, CDR2 SYGVKD. CDR3 bases: TGTGTCATACACACAGGGGGCTATGGCTACACCTTC. Translated: CVIHTGGYGYTF.

This clone was seen a handful of times. CDR3 DNA sequence: TGTGCCATCAGTGAAAGGACAGGGCTCTATGGCTACACCTTC. Translated: CAISERTGLYGYTF. The chain is built from TRBV10-3 and TRBJ1-2; 8 bases fit TRBD1. Germline CDR1 reads ENHRY; CDR2 reads SYGVKD. The CDR3 extends over 14 amino acids. Trimming took 3 bases from V and 4 from J; bases not matched to a gene: 4.

V gene TRBV6-5 combines with J gene TRBJ1-2; 9 bases match TRBD1. V lost 5 bases, J lost 6 bases, and 7 bases stayed unmatched. The CDR3 spans 14 residues. The germline V gene has CDR1 MNHEY and CDR2 SVGAGI. The CDR3 protein is CASSPGDRDNGYTF. CDR3 sequence (DNA): TGTGCCAGCAGTCCCGGGGACAGGGACAATGGCTACACCTTC.

For the CDR3, the DNA is TGTGCCAGCTCACCACTCGGGTTGGAGACCCAGTACTTC. It translates to CASSPLGLETQYF. The V gene is TRBV18, the J gene TRBJ2-5; D is undetermined. Trimming took 1 base from V and 5 from J, leaving 8 bases between them. CDR1 is KGHSH and CDR2 is LQKENI in the germline V gene. This CDR3 has 13 residues.

This clone was recorded only once. The V and J genes are TRBV29-1 and TRBJ2-2; D gene unclear. The CDR3 loop spans 12 amino acids. Trimming left V 8 bases short and J 1 base short, with 8 bases between. Looked up from germline, CDR1 is SQVTM and CDR2 is ANQGSEA. CDR3 loop: CSYQENTGELFF. The CDR3 DNA follows: TGCAGCTACCAGGAGAACACCGGGGAGCTGTTTTTT.

The chain uses TRBV7-9 and TRBJ2-1; D might be TRBD2 (6 bases). The CDR3 totals 13 residues. Germline assignment: CDR1 SEHNR and CDR2 FQNEAQ (reference sequence). Trimming removed 6 bases from V and 1 base from J, with 7 bases in between. The CDR3 here is CASRGLSYNEQFF. CDR3 sequence (DNA): TGTGCCAGCAGGGGACTTTCCTACAATGAGCAGTTCTTC.

This chain joins TRBV10-1 and TRBJ2-7, with D possibly matching TRBD1 (6 bases). The CDR3 has 13 residues. V lost 5 bases to trimming and J lost 6 bases, with 14 bases between them. Germline-derived CDR1 and CDR2 are WNHNN and SYGVQD (reference sequence). CDR3 loop: CASSPGQPTEQYF. Written as DNA, the CDR3 is TGCGCCAGCAGTCCGGGACAACCAACCGAGCAGTACTTC.

The chain uses TRBV7-2 and TRBJ2-3, with TRBD2 matching 8 bases. J lost 3 bases, V lost 5 bases, and 13 bases had no gene match. Germline lookup yields CDR1 SGHTA and CDR2 FQGNSA. CDR3 length equals 17 residues. In DNA, the CDR3 is TGTGCCAGCAGCGGTACGGAGGGCGGGAGGAGTACAGATACGCAGTATTTT. Amino acids: CASSGTEGGRSTDTQYF.

This clone was counted between two and nine times. V gene TRBV6-1 combines with J gene TRBJ2-7; D possibly corresponds to TRBD1 (5 bases). The CDR3 contains 15 residues. V lost 4 bases and J lost 0, with 13 bases in between. From germline, CDR1 is MNHNS and CDR2 SASEGT. CDR3 bases: TGTGCCAGCAGTGTGGAGACAGCCAACTCCTACGAGCAGTACTTC. As protein: CASSVETANSYEQYF.

V usage is TRBV15 and J usage is TRBJ2-2; TRBD2 is a possible D gene (6 bases). Trimming stripped 4 bases from V and 0 bases from J, with 12 bases between. The CDR3 is 16 amino acids. Germline V gene data show CDR1 as LNHNV and CDR2 as YYDKDF (reference sequence). The CDR3 DNA follows: TGTGCCACCAGCACTTCTAGCGTAACGAACACCGGGGAGCTGTTTTTT. Encoded protein: CATSTSSVTNTGELFF.

This chain uses TRBV7-2 with TRBJ2-7, with D tentatively TRBD1 (5 bases). Trimming shortened V by 1 base and J by 1 base, and 14 bases separated the two germline ends. The CDR3 runs 16 residues. CDR1 is SGHTA, CDR2 FQGNSA, per germline. In DNA form, the CDR3 reads TGTGCCAGCAGCTTAGAAGTCCCTACAGGATCCTACGAGCAGTACTTC. This encodes CASSLEVPTGSYEQYF.

The genes are TRBV5-1 and TRBJ1-2; 10 bases line up with TRBD1. V shed 0 bases and J 7 bases; nucleotides not matched to a gene: 3. The CDR3 is made up of 14 amino acids. The germline V gene has CDR1 SGHRS and CDR2 YFSETQ. The CDR3 protein is CASSLGDRGGGYTF. Here the CDR3 DNA reads TGCGCCAGCAGCTTGGGGGACAGGGGTGGTGGCTACACCTTC. The whole variable domain, remainder taken from reference TRBV5-1 and TRBJ1-2, is KAGVTQTPRYLIKTRGQQVTLSCSPISGHRSVSWYQQTPGQGLQFLFEYFSETQRNKGNFPGRFSGRQFSNSRSEMNVSTLELGDSALYLCASSLGDRGGGYTFGSGTRLTVV.

The chain combines TRBV19 with TRBJ2-1; the D gene is possibly TRBD2 (6 bases). The CDR3 has 13 amino acids. From germline, CDR1 is LNHDA and CDR2 SQIVND (reference sequence). V shed 5 bases and J shed 12 bases, with 17 bases lying between them. CDR3 in amino acids: CASSDGTLGGQFF. The CDR3 DNA is TGTGCCAGTAGTGACGGGACTCTAGGTGGGCAGTTCTTC. The full variable domain, its missing parts supplied by reference TRBV19 and TRBJ2-1, is DGGITQSPKYLFRKEGQNVTLSCEQNLNHDAMYWYRQDPGQGLRLIYYSQIVNDFQKGDIAEGYSVSREKKESFPLTVTSAQKNPTAFYLCASSDGTLGGQFFGPGTRLTVL.

This chain uses TRBV19 with TRBJ1-2; tentative D call: TRBD1 (5 bases). Trimming pared 1 base from V and 1 base from J, leaving 19 bases between. The germline gives CDR1 LNHDA, CDR2 SQIVND (reference sequence). This CDR3 contains 18 residues. The CDR3, as DNA: TGTGCCAGTAGTATAGCCCCGGCGGGGCCAGCTTTTAACTATGGCTACACCTTC. It encodes CASSIAPAGPAFNYGYTF.

The chain employs TRBV6-5 and TRBJ2-1; 12 bases agree with TRBD2. Germline V lookup: CDR1 MNHEY, CDR2 SVGAGI. Unmatched junction bases numbered 2, after V lost 2 bases and J lost 3 bases. The CDR3 contains 16 residues. Here the CDR3 reads CASSYATSGGYNEQFF. CDR3 sequence (DNA): TGTGCCAGCAGTTACGCGACTAGCGGGGGCTACAATGAGCAGTTCTTC.

This chain links TRBV5-1 with TRBJ2-2; D might be TRBD2 (6 bases). Germline loops: CDR1 SGHRS, CDR2 YFSETQ. CDR3 length equals 18 residues. V was shortened by 0 bases and J by 1 base, with 16 bases between the two germline ends. In nucleotides, the CDR3 is TGCGCCAGCAGCTTGGATCGGTGGGGCGGGGAGAACACCGGGGAGCTGTTTTTT. This sequence encodes CASSLDRWGGENTGELFF.

V gene TRBV5-1 combines with J gene TRBJ2-3, with D possibly being TRBD2 (5 bases). Trimming took off 0 bases at V and 4 bases at J, with 15 bases between the two ends. The CDR3 is 16 amino acids. Germline-derived CDR1 and CDR2 are SGHRS and YFSETQ. CDR3 region: CASSLAEGSPPDTQYF. The CDR3 nucleotides are TGCGCCAGCAGCTTGGCCGAGGGATCCCCCCCAGATACGCAGTATTTT.

This chain joins TRBV11-2 and TRBJ2-3; D might be TRBD2 (6 bases). Between the trimmed V and J ends, which lost 4 bases and 2 bases, there was a span of 10 bases. The CDR3 runs to 14 residues. Looked up from germline, CDR1 is SGHAT and CDR2 is FQNNGV. Here the CDR3 reads CASSWRVFTDTQYF. As DNA, the CDR3 is TGTGCCAGCAGCTGGAGGGTTTTCACAGATACGCAGTATTTT.

CDR3 DNA sequence: TGTGCCAGCAGTCCGACAGGGACTGAAGCTTTCTTT. Protein: CASSPTGTEAFF. The J gene is TRBJ1-1, the V gene TRBV27; 7 positions match TRBD1. The CDR3 consists of 12 residues. Germline CDR1 and CDR2: MNHEY and SMNVEV (reference sequence). V lost 5 bases to trimming and J lost 5 bases; unmatched junction nucleotides: 2.

The chain recombines TRBV5-4 with TRBJ2-5; TRBD2 matches at 14 bases. CDR3 length equals 15 residues. With V trimmed by 3 bases and J by 5 bases, 3 bases remained unmatched. CDR1 and CDR2 from the germline V gene are SGHNT and YYREEE (reference sequence). The DNA for the CDR3 is TGTGCCAGCAGCTCGGGACTAGCGGGAGATGAGACCCAGTACTTC. It is translated as CASSSGLAGDETQYF.

This clone was picked up one time. The chain links TRBV6-5 to TRBJ2-6; D remains unclear. V lost 2 bases, J lost 0 bases, and 5 bases lay in between. The germline V gene has CDR1 MNHEY and CDR2 SVGAGI. CDR3 length: 15 amino acids. DNA for the CDR3: TGTGCCAGCAGTTACGTTCTCTCTGGGGCCAACGTCCTGACTTTC. Encoded protein: CASSYVLSGANVLTF.

This chain connects TRBV5-1 to TRBJ2-3; D remains unclear. The CDR3 is 14 amino acids. Germline CDR1 reads SGHRS; CDR2 reads YFSETQ. V dropped 0 bases and J dropped 4 bases, with 9 bases sitting between them. CDR3 DNA sequence: TGCGCCAGCAGCTTGGCCGGTTTCCCAGATACGCAGTATTTT. Its translation is CASSLAGFPDTQYF.

This clone was observed a handful of times. V usage is TRBV6-1 and J usage is TRBJ1-5; D is possibly TRBD1 (5 bases). The CDR3 runs to 13 residues. With 4 bases removed from V and 3 bases from J, the gap between germline ends came to 7 bases. Germline lookup yields CDR1 MNHNS and CDR2 SASEGT. As DNA, the CDR3 is TGTGCCAGCAGTGGACAGTACAATCAGCCCCAGCATTTT. Translation gives CASSGQYNQPQHF.

The gene calls are TRBV7-2 and TRBJ1-5, with D tentatively TRBD1 (5 bases). This CDR3 contains 14 residues. Deletions cut 5 bases from V and 6 bases from J, with 14 bases between. Looked up from germline, CDR1 is SGHTA and CDR2 is FQGNSA. As DNA, the CDR3 is TGTGCCAGCAGCCCAGCCGGGGGAACTCAGCCCCAGCATTTT. It codes for CASSPAGGTQPQHF.

The V call is TRBV7-9, the J call TRBJ1-2; 9 positions match TRBD1. Germline trimming cut 5 bases from V and 4 bases from J; bases unmatched to any gene: 8. Germline CDR1 SEHNR, CDR2 FQNEAQ (reference sequence). The CDR3 consists of 15 residues. The CDR3 bases are TGTGCCAGCAGCCCCGGGACAGGGACTATCTATGGCTACACCTTC. It encodes CASSPGTGTIYGYTF. Based on the CDR3 plus reference TRBV7-9 and TRBJ1-2, the full variable domain is DTGVSQNPRHKITKRGQNVTFRCDPISEHNRLYWYRQTLGQGPEFLTYFQNEAQLEKSRLLSDRFSAERPKGSFSTLEIQRTEQGDSAMYLCASSPGTGTIYGYTFGSGTRLTVV.

This clone was counted a few times. The CDR3, as DNA: TGCGCCAGCAGCTTGGAGGCAGGGGCCCCCTACGAGCAGTACTTC. The encoded protein is CASSLEAGAPYEQYF. The chain joins TRBV5-1 to TRBJ2-7; maybe TRBD1 (6 bases). Trimming left V 0 bases short and J 2 bases short, with 12 bases between. The CDR3 is 15 amino acids. Germline V gives CDR1 SGHRS, CDR2 YFSETQ.

V is TRBV4-2 and J is TRBJ2-5; D ambiguous. V lost 0 bases, J lost 5 bases, and 7 bases lay in between. This CDR3 has 13 residues. Germline CDR1 and CDR2: LGHNA and YNFKEQ. CDR3 amino acids: CASSQDISETQYF. DNA of the CDR3: TGTGCCAGCAGCCAAGATATTAGCGAGACCCAGTACTTC.

The rearrangement joins TRBV5-6 to TRBJ2-3; possibly TRBD2 for D (6 bases). Trimming removed 0 bases from V and 2 bases from J, with 7 bases in between. The length of the CDR3 is 14 residues. Germline values: CDR1 SGHDT, CDR2 YYEEEE. As DNA, the CDR3 is TGTGCCAGCAGCTTGGGCGGGACCACAGATACGCAGTATTTT. Translated, it gives CASSLGGTTDTQYF.

The chain combines TRBV10-2 with TRBJ2-1, with D maybe TRBD1 (6 bases). Germline CDR1 reads WSHSY; CDR2 reads SAAADI. The CDR3 runs to 14 residues. Trimming cost V 8 bases and J 4 bases, with 15 bases left between them. The chain's CDR3 is CASALRDKYNEQFF. CDR3 coding DNA: TGCGCCAGCGCCCTCCGGGACAAATACAATGAGCAGTTCTTC.

There are a few counts of this clone. This chain connects TRBV6-5 to TRBJ1-1, with D maybe TRBD1 (6 bases). CDR3 size: 14 residues. The germline CDR1 and CDR2 sequences are MNHEY and SVGAGI. V gave up 4 bases and J gave up 1 base, with 10 bases separating them. The CDR3 protein is CASSSTRGNTEAFF. DNA for the CDR3: TGTGCCAGCAGTTCGACCAGGGGGAACACTGAAGCTTTCTTT.

This clone was found a few times. This rearrangement joins TRBV28 to TRBJ1-3; 7 bases map to TRBD1. Germline lookup yields CDR1 MDHEN and CDR2 SYDVKM. CDR3 size: 13 residues. Germline trimming cut 8 bases from V and 4 bases from J; bases unmatched to any gene: 5. The CDR3, as DNA: TGTGCCAGCTACGGGACAGCAGGAAACACCATATATTTT. This sequence encodes CASYGTAGNTIYF.